This TCR beta chain was identified during a study of beta chain features in type 1 diabetes. Study-level information: Patients did not differ from healthy donors in age, gender or cell yield. General study results and limits: An over-representation of cells with high TCR expression could result from cDNA sequencing. Researchers report that Type 1 diabetes patients had moderately but significantly shorter TCRB CDR3s across all four CD4+ subsets.

Expressed TCRB transcripts were sequenced after all isolated RNA was converted to cDNA. The protocol was immunoSEQ multiplex PCR, while the TCRdb copy is restricted to in-frame clones and leaves out a portion. The data show 100,000 to 150,000 clones, 7% to 10% seen once. At least ten counts were recorded for this clone. The antigen remains unidentified. The germline CDR1 and CDR2 sequences are GTSNPN and SVGIG (reference sequence). Deletions cut 0 bases from V and 7 bases from J, with 7 bases between. This CDR3 has 11 amino acids. Sequencing input: central memory CD4+ T cells from blood. The chain combines TRBV30 with TRBJ2-7; D uncertain. This TCR derives from a man aged 25 to 40 with type 1 diabetes. The CDR3 spells CAWSVAREQYF. As DNA, the CDR3 is TGTGCCTGGAGTGTAGCCAGGGAGCAGTACTTC.